This T cell receptor (beta chain) appears in the sequencing data of a study of blood T cell repertoires in COVID-19. Whole-study context: Acute and convalescent COVID-19 specimens originated in the United States, Italy and Spain. PBMCs, B-cell-depleted T cells, or T cells were the source of the cDNA or gDNA that made up the material.

Trimming stripped 1 base from V and 2 bases from J, with 18 bases between. Germline V lookup: CDR1 SGHTA, CDR2 FQGNSA. The CDR3 consists of 17 residues. Original processing methods: Amplification with reference gene primers provided the estimates of nucleated cell counts. This table comes from immunoSEQ multiplex PCR, and its TCRdb copy is limited to in-frame clones, with some not included. V, J and clone size reflect that table, while D and trimming were determined from the DNA. The profile shows some 50,000 clones, 75% to 90% of them singletons. The material sequenced was peripheral blood. This TCR was sampled from a human donor in a cohort sampled during active COVID-19. The J gene is TRBJ2-7, the V gene TRBV7-2, with a possible D match to TRBD2 (5 bases). The CDR3 DNA reads as TGTGCCAGCAGCTTAGGAGGGCTCGGGGTTCGAGCCTACGAGCAGTACTTC. Translated, it gives CASSLGGLGVRAYEQYF.